This TCR beta chain was found in a study of T-cell reconstitution after alpha-beta-depleted transplantation in children. This clonotype was seen only a few times. Germline CDR1 is SGHTA and CDR2 is FQGTGA. The V end lost 2 bases, the J end lost 6 bases, and 10 bases lay between the germline ends. The CDR3 loop spans 14 amino acids. Unique molecular identifiers were used in preparing the TCRbeta library. Each CDR3 protein is one row after TCRdb ran MiXCR on the PCR reads. Among around 600,000 distinct CDR3 sequences, 16% were seen once, and the ten largest hold about 1.1%. V usage is TRBV7-3 and J usage is TRBJ2-2; D is possibly TRBD2 (5 bases). The source material was PBMCs from the stem cell graft donor, sampled from the stem cell graft. The sequence was collected from a human donor who donated a stem cell graft to a child with acute myeloid leukemia. CDR3: CASSLEGAPGELFF. The DNA for the CDR3 is TGTGCCAGCAGCTTAGAGGGCGCCCCCGGGGAGCTGTTTTTT.